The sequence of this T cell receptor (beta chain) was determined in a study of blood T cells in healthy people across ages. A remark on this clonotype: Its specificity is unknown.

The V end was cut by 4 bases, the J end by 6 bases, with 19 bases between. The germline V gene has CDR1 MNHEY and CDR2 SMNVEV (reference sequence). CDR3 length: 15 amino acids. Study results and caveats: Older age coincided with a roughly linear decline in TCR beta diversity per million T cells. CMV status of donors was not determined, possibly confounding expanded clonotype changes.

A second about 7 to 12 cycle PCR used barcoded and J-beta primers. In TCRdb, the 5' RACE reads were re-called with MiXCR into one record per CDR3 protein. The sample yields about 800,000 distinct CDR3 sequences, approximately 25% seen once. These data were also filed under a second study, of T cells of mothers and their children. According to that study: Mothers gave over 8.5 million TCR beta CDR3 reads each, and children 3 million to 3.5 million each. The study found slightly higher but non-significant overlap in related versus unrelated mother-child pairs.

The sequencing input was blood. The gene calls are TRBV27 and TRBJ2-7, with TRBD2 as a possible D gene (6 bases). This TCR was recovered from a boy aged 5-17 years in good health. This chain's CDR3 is CASSSGLAGSGEQYF. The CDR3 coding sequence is TGTGCCAGCAGTTCGGGACTGGCGGGAAGTGGCGAGCAGTACTTC.